The sequence of this T cell receptor (beta chain) was determined in a study of PD-1 blockade in classical Hodgkin lymphoma. General study results and limits: Relapsed/refractory patients reportedly had the lowest baseline TCR diversity, below newly diagnosed patients, who were below healthy donors. Baseline diversity was lower in partial responders and progressors than complete responders.

After autologous stem cell transplantation all patients relapsed, and prior brentuximab vedotin exposure differed between cohorts. Profiling relied on immunoSEQ multiplex PCR, and the TCRdb table lists in-frame clones only, not all of them. The sample consists of nearly 55,000 clones, approximately 81% of them appearing once. J was trimmed by 2 bases and V by 0 bases; bases with no gene match: 9. Germline assignment: CDR1 SGHTA and CDR2 FQGTGA. CDR3 size: 17 residues. This clone was picked up a small number of times. What it recognizes is unknown. Material: peripheral blood mononuclear cells (PBMCs), obtained at baseline. The rearrangement joins TRBV7-3 to TRBJ2-7; TRBD2 aligns across 8 bases. The sequence was collected from a human donor with classical Hodgkin lymphoma. The CDR3 DNA reads as TGTGCCAGCAGCTTAACTGGAGGGACCGGGAGGGCCTACGAGCAGTACTTC. Translating it yields CASSLTGGTGRAYEQYF.